The 9 T cell receptor beta chains given below trace back to one sample, sequenced in a study of technical replicates of blood from a handful of donors. Sequenced by immunoSEQ multiplex PCR; TCRdb stores in-frame clones only, minus some. Of roughly 81,000 clones listed, 65% to 90% are singletons. The specimen sequenced was PBMCs. The receptor source for this set is a human donor in good health. Some clones in this sample may be carry-over from other donors' samples.

The chain combines TRBV27 with TRBJ2-1; 11 bases line up with TRBD2. CDR1 is MNHEY and CDR2 is SMNVEV in the germline V gene (reference sequence). The CDR3 length is 14 residues. V lost 5 bases, J lost 9 bases, and 6 bases stayed unmatched. The DNA of the CDR3 is TGTGCCAGCAGTCTAGCGGGGGGTCGGGTTGAGCAGTTCTTC. This codes for CASSLAGGRVEQFF.

The chain has TRBV7-8 and TRBJ2-5; 11 bases align to TRBD2. CDR1 and CDR2 (germline): SGHVS, FQNEAQ. V lost 4 bases to trimming and J lost 3 bases; unmatched junction nucleotides: 16. The CDR3 length is 19 residues. The CDR3 sequence is CASSSHGASGRPSEETQYF. CDR3 nucleotide sequence: TGTGCCAGCAGCTCCCATGGGGCTAGCGGGAGGCCCTCGGAAGAGACCCAGTACTTC.

The J gene is TRBJ1-1, the V gene TRBV30; TRBD1 is a possible D gene (6 bases). The CDR3 consists of 14 residues. Germline V CDR1 and CDR2: GTSNPN, SVGIG (reference sequence). The V gene lost 1 base and the J gene lost 3 bases, with 12 bases spanning the gap. CDR3 bases: TGTGCCTGGAGTGGACAGGTCCGATACACTGAAGCTTTCTTT. The encoded protein is CAWSGQVRYTEAFF.

V is TRBV19 and J is TRBJ2-5, with D perhaps matching TRBD2 (6 bases). V dropped 3 bases and J dropped 4 bases, with 15 bases sitting between them. Germline V gene sequence: CDR1 LNHDA, CDR2 SQIVND (reference sequence). CDR3 size: 15 residues. CDR3 sequence (DNA): TGTGCCAGTAGTATCCCACACGGCGGGATAGAGACCCAGTACTTC. This sequence encodes CASSIPHGGIETQYF.

The rearrangement uses TRBV10-3 and TRBJ2-3; 10 bases map to TRBD2. CDR1 ENHRY and CDR2 SYGVKD come from the germline V gene. Germline trimming cut 5 bases from V and 2 bases from J; bases unmatched to any gene: 4. The CDR3 has 15 amino acids. CDR3: CAISTSGDYTDTQYF. In DNA form, the CDR3 reads TGTGCCATCAGTACTAGCGGGGACTACACAGATACGCAGTATTTT.

Concerning this clone: The germline gene is not matched at one end of the junction; a read error may be the cause. This chain joins TRBV5-5 and TRBJ2-7; TRBD1 is a possible D gene (7 bases). This CDR3 contains 14 residues. CDR1 SGHKS and CDR2 YYEKEE come from the germline V gene (reference sequence). The CDR3 nucleotides are TGTGCCAGCAGCTTGGCGGGGGCAGGGGGTGTTGGTGACTTC. Its protein product is CASSLAGAGGVGDF.

V usage is TRBV25-1 and J usage is TRBJ1-1; TRBD1 might be the D (5 bases). CDR1 is MGHDK and CDR2 is SYGVNS in the germline V gene. The CDR3 has 17 amino acids. The V end lost 6 bases, the J end lost 0 bases, and 20 bases lay between the germline ends. CDR3 bases: TGTGCCAGCAGCCCATTGGGTAGGGGAAAGATGAACACTGAAGCTTTCTTT. Amino acids: CASSPLGRGKMNTEAFF.

This clone was seen just once. The chain's CDR3 is CSVETDLSYEQYF. Written as DNA, the CDR3 is TGCAGCGTTGAGACAGATCTCTCCTACGAGCAGTACTTC. This sequence joins TRBV29-1 and TRBJ2-5; perhaps TRBD1 as D (5 bases). The J call may not be correct, given that the DNA end is closer to TRBJ2-7. The CDR3 length is 13 residues. The germline V gene encodes CDR1 SQVTM and CDR2 ANQGSEA.

The CDR3 DNA sequence: TGTGCCAGTAGTAATAGCGGGGGCACAGATACGCAGTATTTT. It yields the protein CASSNSGGTDTQYF. The chain carries TRBV19 and TRBJ2-3, with 8 positions matching TRBD2. CDR3 size: 14 residues. Germline-derived CDR1 and CDR2 are LNHDA and SQIVND (reference sequence). Unmatched junction bases numbered 1, after V lost 4 bases and J lost 1 base. Based on the CDR3 plus reference TRBV19 and TRBJ2-3, the full variable domain is DGGITQSPKYLFRKEGQNVTLSCEQNLNHDAMYWYRQDPGQGLRLIYYSQIVNDFQKGDIAEGYSVSREKKESFPLTVTSAQKNPTAFYLCASSNSGGTDTQYFGPGTRLTVL.